This T cell receptor beta chain was documented in a study of blood T cell repertoires in COVID-19. At the level of the study: There were acute and convalescent COVID-19 samples, and they came from the United States, Italy and Spain. T cells, B-cell-depleted T cells, or PBMCs supplied cDNA or gDNA.

Per the study methods: Amplified reference gene primers provided the basis for estimating nucleated cell counts. Produced via immunoSEQ multiplex PCR; TCRdb's table is partial and in-frame only. V and J calls and clone size are given by that table; D and trimming were obtained from the DNA. The table has 90,000 to 100,000 clones, roughly 82% seen once. In germline, CDR1 is SGHAT, CDR2 FQNNGV. The CDR3 consists of 15 residues. The V end lost 5 bases, the J end lost 4 bases, and 17 bases lay between the germline ends. The sample consisted of peripheral blood. The clonotype comes from an elderly man with acute or convalescent COVID-19. The V call is TRBV11-2, the J call TRBJ1-2, with a weak D call TRBD1 (6 bases). Here the CDR3 reads CASSTTRGRSYGYTF. The DNA for the CDR3 is TGTGCCAGCAGCACAACGCGGGGGCGGAGCTATGGCTACACCTTC.